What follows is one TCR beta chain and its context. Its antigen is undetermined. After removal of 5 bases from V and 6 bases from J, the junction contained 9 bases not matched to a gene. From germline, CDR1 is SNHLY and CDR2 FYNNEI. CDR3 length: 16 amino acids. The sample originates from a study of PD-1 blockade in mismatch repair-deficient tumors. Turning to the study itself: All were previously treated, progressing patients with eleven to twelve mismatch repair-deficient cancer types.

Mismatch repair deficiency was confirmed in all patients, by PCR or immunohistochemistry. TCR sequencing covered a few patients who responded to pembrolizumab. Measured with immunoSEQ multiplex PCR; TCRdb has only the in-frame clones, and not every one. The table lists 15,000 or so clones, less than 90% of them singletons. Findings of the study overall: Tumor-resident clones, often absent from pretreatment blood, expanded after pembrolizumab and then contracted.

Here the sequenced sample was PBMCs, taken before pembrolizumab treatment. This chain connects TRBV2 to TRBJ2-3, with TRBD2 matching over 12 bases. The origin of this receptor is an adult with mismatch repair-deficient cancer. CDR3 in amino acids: CASSLRLAGDGDTQYF. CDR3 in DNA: TGTGCCAGCAGTCTGCGACTAGCGGGAGATGGCGATACGCAGTATTTT.